Included here is one T cell receptor beta chain sequence, with context. This sample stems from a study of cytomegalovirus exposure and HLA in healthy donors. PCR was performed using 60 Vbeta and 13 Jbeta primers. Authors' processing steps: Later reanalysis found 80 million or so unique TCR beta chains, 9 million to 12 million of them shared. Repertoires were generated with immunoSEQ multiplex PCR, while TCRdb's copy carries only in-frame clones and drops some. That table furnishes V, J and clone size, whereas the DNA furnished D and trimming. This table holds approximately 110,000 clones, about 80% found once. With 1 base removed from V and 3 bases from J, the gap between germline ends came to 16 bases. This CDR3 is built from 16 residues. The germline gives CDR1 SGHRS, CDR2 YFSETQ.

Sequencing input: PBMCs. The source of this sequence is a woman aged 45-60 years in good health and CMV-seropositive. The rearrangement uses TRBV5-1 and TRBJ1-2, with D unclear. The CDR3 loop is CASSLFFGEKDYGYTF. The DNA for the CDR3 is TGCGCCAGCAGCTTGTTTTTCGGGGAGAAGGACTATGGCTACACCTTC.